This T cell receptor (beta chain) derives from a study of shared clonotypes between healthy human individuals. CDR1 and CDR2 (germline): SGDLS, YYNGEE. The ends lost 0 bases at V and 5 bases at J; junction bases unmatched: 6. The CDR3 sequence is 15 residues long. Method: immunoSEQ multiplex PCR; TCRdb's copy keeps in-frame clones and lacks some. The table shows about 1.4 million clones, with roughly 96% occurring only once. The sequencing sample was made of naive CD4+ T cells sorted from blood. Noted subset: CD45RA+ positively selected. The chain employs TRBV9 and TRBJ2-5; 8 bases are shared with TRBD2. This sequence originates from a man aged 25-45 years in good health. Here the CDR3 reads CASSVAAGGWETQYF. Written as DNA, the CDR3 is TGTGCCAGCAGCGTAGCGGCGGGAGGATGGGAGACCCAGTACTTC.